This T cell receptor beta chain stems from a study of blood T cell repertoires in COVID-19 (dated by TCRdb to 2020 to 2021). With regard to the full study: Samples from collaborators originated in the United States, Italy and Spain and spanned both the acute and convalescent phases of COVID-19. The material from the prospective study consisted of cDNA or gDNA derived from T cells, B-cell-depleted T cells, or PBMCs. Subjects who had been exposed to COVID-19, were actively infected with it, or had recovered from it provided the deeply sampled blood TCRbeta repertoires that made up the dataset. The repertoires were made available in a free public database intended to serve as a resource for research on the immune response to SARS-CoV-2. Samples were obtained from the ongoing ImmuneRACE study (first 160 participants) and from some 1,300 subjects provided by 6 global collaborators. Sample metadata almost always included a de-identified subject ID, COVID-19 status, age in years and sex. Where available, HLA class I and class II types were taken from metadata supplied by the sample provider and were not determined by assay-based typing.

TCRbeta CDR3 regions were amplified from genomic DNA by means of the immunoSEQ Assay, a bias-controlled multiplex PCR. As for the original processing: The number of nucleated cells in each sample was estimated from the amplification of reference gene primers within the assay. Sequence reads were collapsed and filtered to measure the absolute abundance of every unique TCRbeta CDR3 rearrangement. Productive Simpson clonality was computed per sample as the square root of Simpson's diversity index over productive rearrangements. TCRdb provides this immuneACCESS table in a form limited to in-frame rearrangements. Some clones are lacking; in checked studies, under half of them reflect an unresolved V gene, and why the rest are absent is not known. That table is the source of V, J and clone size, and D and trimming were worked out from the DNA. The sample table holds 270,000 or so clones, of which around 91% were seen once. 2% to 2.5% of the sample belongs to the ten largest clones.

One collaborating source in Seattle enrolled patients during active infection and followed them longitudinally through the course of disease. Collaborating institutions collected whole blood in K2EDTA tubes following their own protocols. For TCRbeta analysis, collaborators shipped samples in one of three forms: frozen whole blood, isolated PBMCs, or DNA extracted from either of those sample types. Concerning this clone: Its antigen is still unknown. No qualities accompany the bases; no much larger clone lies one base away.

V lost 1 base and J lost 7 bases; the stretch between them is 14 bases long. For CDR1 and CDR2, the germline V gene lists LGHNA and YSLEER. The CDR3 runs 16 amino acids, cysteine and phenylalanine included. Only the CDR3 region is kept as DNA, spanning 48 bases read in frame from base 1. On the study overall, not on this receptor specifically: Clinical and demographic metadata were provided uncurated, with the amount varying by source and participant.

The sequencing input was peripheral blood. The receptor was derived from a woman in her fifties or sixties with COVID-19, enrolled during active disease. The chain is encoded by TRBV4-3 joined to TRBJ1-6; no confident D gene assignment can be made. Here is the DNA: TGCGCCAGCAGCCAAGTGTATAACCCTCGGAATTCACCCCTCCACTTT. Its protein product is CASSQVYNPRNSPLHF.